These 14 T cell receptor beta chains came from one sample sequenced in a study of blood T cell repertoires in COVID-19. Sequenced by immunoSEQ multiplex PCR; TCRdb stores in-frame clones only, minus some. The data contain nearly 350,000 clones, 88% of them seen just once; the ten biggest clones take up 6% to 8.5%. The specimen was peripheral blood. These receptors were obtained from a woman in her seventies with COVID-19, enrolled during active disease.

In its sample, this clone was seen once. The chain combines TRBV6-6 with TRBJ1-2, with a possible D match to TRBD1 (5 bases). V was trimmed by 4 bases and J by 5 bases, leaving 17 bases between them. Germline V gene sequence: CDR1 MNHNY, CDR2 SVGAGI (reference sequence). The CDR3 is made up of 15 amino acids. In DNA, the CDR3 is TGTGCCAGCAGTTCTAGGGGCGCGGTTGTGTATGGCTACACCTTC. Amino acid sequence: CASSSRGAVVYGYTF.

This sequence joins TRBV2 and TRBJ1-2; D unclear. This CDR3 has 12 amino acids. The V gene's germline CDR1 is SNHLY and CDR2 FYNNEI. V was cut by 0 bases and J by 7 bases, with 6 bases left in between. The CDR3 sequence: CASSEARGGYTF. In DNA form, the CDR3 reads TGTGCCAGCAGTGAAGCTCGGGGTGGCTACACCTTC. The entire variable domain, with the rest obtained from reference TRBV2 and TRBJ1-2, is as follows: EPEVTQTPSHQVTQMGQEVILRCVPISNHLYFYWYRQILGQKVEFLVSFYNNEISEKSEIFDDQFSVERPDGSNFTLKIRSTKLEDSAMYFCASSEARGGYTFGSGTRLTVV.

The chain is built from TRBV5-4 and TRBJ2-3, with D uncertain. This CDR3 region has 16 residues. Between the trimmed V and J ends, which lost 0 bases and 6 bases, there was a span of 17 bases. CDR1 and CDR2 from the germline V gene are SGHNT and YYREEE (reference sequence). CDR3 protein: CASSLVGGMGLDTQYF. The CDR3 DNA follows: TGTGCCAGCAGCTTGGTCGGCGGAATGGGTTTGGATACGCAGTATTTT.

J is TRBJ2-1 and V is TRBV6-5; 10 positions agree with TRBD1. After removal of 8 bases from V and 5 bases from J, the junction contained 3 bases not matched to a gene. Germline loops: CDR1 MNHEY, CDR2 SVGAGI. The CDR3 sequence is 13 residues long. In nucleotides, the CDR3 is TGTGCCAGCGTCGGACAGGGGGACAATGAGCAGTTCTTC. It translates to CASVGQGDNEQFF.

V gene TRBV9 combines with J gene TRBJ1-3; D gene ambiguous. The V end was cut by 0 bases, the J end by 4 bases, with 11 bases between. The CDR3 covers 15 residues. CDR1 SGDLS and CDR2 YYNGEE come from the germline V gene. In DNA form, the CDR3 reads TGTGCCAGCAGCGTAGATGAGGGCTTAGGAAACACCATATATTTT. Translation: CASSVDEGLGNTIYF.

The table lists this clone with a count of one. This sample also contains other DNA sequences that code for the same CDR3. This rearrangement joins TRBV6-2 or TRBV6-3 to TRBJ1-1; 12 nucleotides match TRBD1. With 4 bases clipped from V and 9 bases from J, the junction kept 3 bases outside the gene matches. From germline, CDR1 is MNHEY and CDR2 SVGEGT. The CDR3 covers 13 residues. For the CDR3, the DNA is TGTGCCAGCAGTTCGGGGACAGGGGGCAAAGCTTTCTTT. It translates to CASSSGTGGKAFF.

This chain uses TRBV7-2 with TRBJ2-3, with 10 bases matching TRBD2. Germline values: CDR1 SGHTA, CDR2 FQGNSA. The CDR3 runs 15 residues. The V gene end was trimmed by 3 bases and the J gene end by 4 bases; junction bases not matched to a gene: 4. The CDR3 reads CASSLVAGGADTQYF. DNA of the CDR3: TGTGCCAGCAGCTTGGTAGCGGGGGGAGCAGATACGCAGTATTTT. Full variable domain (missing parts from reference TRBV7-2 and TRBJ2-3): GAGVSQSPSNKVTEKGKDVELRCDPISGHTALYWYRQSLGQGLEFLIYFQGNSAPDKSGLPSDRFSAERTGGSVSTLTIQRTQQEDSAVYLCASSLVAGGADTQYFGPGTRLTVL.

The chain combines TRBV5-6 with TRBJ1-2; a possible D gene is TRBD1 (5 bases). The germline V and J ends were trimmed by 4 bases and 7 bases, with 8 bases remaining between them. The CDR3 consists of 11 residues. Germline assignment: CDR1 SGHDT and CDR2 YYEEEE. The CDR3 nucleotides are TGTGCCAGCAGCGGGGGGAGTGGCTACACCTTC. As protein: CASSGGSGYTF.

In its sample, this clone was seen once. The gene calls are TRBV6-5 and TRBJ1-1; D perhaps matches TRBD1 (6 bases). The V end lost 6 bases, the J end lost 3 bases, and 14 bases lay between the germline ends. CDR1 is MNHEY, CDR2 SVGAGI, per germline. The CDR3 extends over 14 amino acids. CDR3 loop: CASRQGLGYTEAFF. In nucleotides, the CDR3 is TGTGCCAGCAGACAGGGTTTAGGGTACACTGAAGCTTTCTTT.

V gene TRBV6-4 combines with J gene TRBJ2-2, with 7 positions matching TRBD1. After removal of 2 bases from V and 0 bases from J, the junction contained 0 bases not matched to a gene. Germline V CDR1 and CDR2: MRHNA, SNTAGT. The CDR3 covers 15 residues. CDR3 DNA sequence: TGTGCCAGCAGTGACAGGGGGCCGAACACCGGGGAGCTGTTTTTT. Translating it yields CASSDRGPNTGELFF.

V is TRBV2 and J is TRBJ1-1; 7 nucleotides line up with TRBD1. Per germline, CDR1 SNHLY and CDR2 FYNNEI. The J segment lost 3 bases and the V segment lost 5 bases, leaving 6 bases of the junction unmatched. The CDR3 runs to 14 residues. This chain's CDR3 is CASSQDRSYTEAFF. The CDR3 region has the DNA TGTGCCAGCAGTCAGGACAGGTCTTACACTGAAGCTTTCTTT.

The V and J genes are TRBV6-5 and TRBJ1-2, with 8 bases identical to TRBD1. The trim removed 6 bases at V and 7 bases at J, leaving 10 bases unmatched. The CDR3 extends over 14 amino acids. Germline V lookup: CDR1 MNHEY, CDR2 SVGAGI. This CDR3 reads CASRDPDRVGGYTF. For the CDR3, the DNA is TGTGCCAGCAGGGACCCGGACAGGGTCGGTGGCTACACCTTC.

The chain couples TRBV29-1 to TRBJ1-2; a weak D match, TRBD1 (6 bases). CDR1 and CDR2 (germline): SQVTM, ANQGSEA. Trimming shortened V by 3 bases and J by 0 bases, and 14 bases separated the two germline ends. This CDR3 contains 15 residues. For the CDR3, the DNA is TGCAGCGTTGAGGGCAGGGGAGCCCCTAACTATGGCTACACCTTC. Translation gives CSVEGRGAPNYGYTF.

The V gene is TRBV7-2, the J gene TRBJ2-1, with D possibly being TRBD1 (5 bases). CDR3 length: 14 amino acids. Germline V gene lookup returns CDR1 SGHTA and CDR2 FQGNSA. V was pared by 0 bases and J by 5 bases, with 8 bases between. In nucleotides, the CDR3 is TGTGCCAGCAGCTTAGCGGGGCCGAACAATGAGCAGTTCTTC. Translating gives CASSLAGPNNEQFF.